The next 10 T cell receptor beta chains were all read from a single sample in a study of shared clonotypes between healthy human individuals. Profiled with immunoSEQ multiplex PCR; TCRdb holds only in-frame clones, not every one. The data contain 110,000 or so clones, under 70% of them singletons. Sequenced sample: memory CD8+ T cells sorted from blood. Subset: CD45RO+ cells pooled with CCR7-negative TemRA cells. The receptors were gathered from a woman under 40 in good health.

Here the CDR3 reads CASSYLGSPYEQYF. DNA for the CDR3: TGTGCCAGCAGTTACTTGGGCAGTCCCTACGAGCAGTACTTC. This chain uses TRBV6-5 with TRBJ2-7, with unresolved D. There are 14 residues in the CDR3. CDR1 and CDR2 (germline): MNHEY, SVGAGI. V lost 1 base and J lost 2, with 9 bases in between.

In its sample, this clone was seen a few times. The chain combines TRBV28 with TRBJ2-7; 9 positions agree with TRBD1. Germline V gene lookup returns CDR1 MDHEN and CDR2 SYDVKM. V trimming: 6 bases; J trimming: 2 bases; junction bases outside the gene matches: 8. This CDR3 comprises 15 residues. The CDR3 DNA sequence: TGTGCCAGCAGCTCATACCGGGACAGGGCCTACGAGCAGTACTTC. This codes for CASSSYRDRAYEQYF. The entire variable domain, with the rest obtained from reference TRBV28 and TRBJ2-7, is as follows: DVKVTQSSRYLVKRTGEKVFLECVQDMDHENMFWYRQDPGLGLRLIYFSYDVKMKEKGDIPEGYSVSREKKERFSLILESASTNQTSMYLCASSSYRDRAYEQYFGPGTRLTVT.

This clone was detected once. The chain employs TRBV5-1 and TRBJ2-1; 8 bases line up with TRBD2. This CDR3 has 18 residues. Germline lookup yields CDR1 SGHRS and CDR2 YFSETQ. V dropped 4 bases and J dropped 1; count of bases not matched to a gene: 13. In nucleotides, the CDR3 is TGCGCCAGCAGCCCATTCACCCTAGCGGGCGCTTCCTACAATGAGCAGTTCTTC. Its translation is CASSPFTLAGASYNEQFF.

This clone was seen a handful of times. The J gene is TRBJ2-6, the V gene TRBV4-1; D gene uncertain. The CDR3 sequence is 15 residues long. The V end was cut by 3 bases, the J end by 1 base, with 7 bases between. Germline V gene sequence: CDR1 MGHRA, CDR2 YSYEKL. CDR3 protein: CASSHEESGANVLTF. The CDR3, as DNA: TGCGCCAGCAGCCACGAGGAATCTGGGGCCAACGTCCTGACTTTC.

The rearrangement links TRBV6-1 to TRBJ2-7; 9 nucleotides align to TRBD2. The CDR3 consists of 15 residues. With V trimmed by 2 bases and J by 3 bases, 5 bases remained unmatched. The V gene's germline CDR1 is MNHNS and CDR2 SASEGT. The CDR3 DNA reads TGTGCCAGCAGTGAACGGCTAGCGGGGATCTACGAGCAGTACTTC. Translation: CASSERLAGIYEQYF.

To note about this clone: At one of its ends the junction is not consistent with the germline gene, which may arise from a read error. The chain uses TRBV6-4 and TRBJ2-3; TRBD2 matches at 14 bases. The CDR3 has 16 amino acids. In germline, CDR1 is MRHNA, CDR2 SNTAGT. CDR3 DNA sequence: TGTGCCACCAGTAACCCGGGACTAGCGGGAGTGGATACGCAGTATTTT. The encoded protein is CATSNPGLAGVDTQYF.

This clone came up once. V gene TRBV7-9 combines with J gene TRBJ1-1; D gene uncertain. With 11 bases removed from V and 1 base from J, the gap between germline ends came to 20 bases. The CDR3 has 15 residues. Germline CDR1 is SEHNR and CDR2 is FQNEAQ (reference sequence). The CDR3 region is CAAQPDGWSNTEAFF. CDR3 in DNA: TGTGCCGCCCAGCCTGACGGGTGGTCGAACACTGAAGCTTTCTTT.

This chain links TRBV28 with TRBJ2-7; no clear D gene. The CDR3 has 11 residues. CDR1 is MDHEN, CDR2 SYDVKM, per germline. The V gene lost 6 bases and the J gene lost 0 bases, with 3 bases spanning the gap. CDR3 DNA sequence: TGTGCCAGCAGATACTCCTACGAGCAGTACTTC. Protein: CASRYSYEQYF.

As concerns this clone: A read error likely explains this, since a far larger clone differs by one base. The chain links TRBV19 to TRBJ1-2; D remains ambiguous. The CDR3 has 15 residues. CDR1 LNHDA and CDR2 SQIVND come from the germline V gene (reference sequence). V lost 2 bases and J lost 4, with 14 bases in between. This CDR3 is CASSIWAGESYGYTF. Written as DNA, the CDR3 is TGTGCCAGTAGTATATGGGCAGGCGAGAGCTATGGCTACACCTTC.

The V and J genes are TRBV19 and TRBJ1-1, with D unresolved. The CDR3 is 15 amino acids. CDR1 and CDR2 (germline): LNHDA, SQIVND (reference sequence). Trimming pared 6 bases from V and 0 bases from J, leaving 14 bases between. CDR3 sequence: CASRIAGVLNTEAFF. The CDR3 nucleotides read TGTGCCAGTAGAATCGCCGGAGTATTGAACACTGAAGCTTTCTTT.